This passage covers 30 T cell receptor beta chains from one sample sequenced in a study of cytomegalovirus exposure and HLA in healthy donors. The PCR contained 60 Vbeta and 13 Jbeta primers. Produced via immunoSEQ multiplex PCR; TCRdb's table is partial and in-frame only. The sample lists 200,000 to 300,000 clones, more than 75% seen once, with around 5.7% in the top ten. The sample taken for sequencing was PBMCs. These receptors all stem from a woman aged 35 to 49 in good health and CMV-seropositive.

On this clone: At one end, the junction sequence differs from germline, possibly due to a read error. The V and J genes are TRBV7-9 and TRBJ2-7; D unclear. Germline CDR1 reads SEHNR; CDR2 reads FQNEAQ (reference sequence). The CDR3 extends over 12 amino acids. CDR3: CSSSSTNWEQYF. CDR3 bases: TGTTCCAGCAGCTCCACGAACTGGGAGCAGTACTTC.

This clone was observed a few times. CDR3 protein: CASSEVSTLLRNTIYF. CDR3 nucleotide sequence: TGTGCCAGCAGTGAAGTGTCCACATTACTGAGGAACACCATATATTTT. The chain combines TRBV6-1 with TRBJ1-3; D call uncertain. Germline V lookup: CDR1 MNHNS, CDR2 SASEGT. The V gene lost 1 base and the J gene lost 7 bases, with 17 bases spanning the gap. The CDR3 loop spans 16 amino acids.

V usage is TRBV5-1 and J usage is TRBJ2-7; 9 bases agree with TRBD2. The junction had 10 bases not matched to a gene; V was cut back by 4 bases and J by 5 bases. CDR3 size: 15 residues. Germline V gene sequence: CDR1 SGHRS, CDR2 YFSETQ. The CDR3 spells CASSPIVAGAHEQYF. The CDR3 nucleotides read TGCGCCAGCAGCCCGATCGTAGCGGGAGCCCACGAGCAGTACTTC.

The chain employs TRBV4-1 and TRBJ1-5; D is ambiguous. The germline CDR1 and CDR2 sequences are MGHRA and YSYEKL. V was pared by 1 base and J by 1 base, with 14 bases between. The CDR3 consists of 17 residues. CDR3 in amino acids: CASSQGVPPWSNQPQHF. The DNA of the CDR3 is TGCGCCAGCAGCCAAGGAGTGCCTCCTTGGAGCAATCAGCCCCAGCATTTT.

This clone was seen a few times. The CDR3 DNA sequence: TGTGCCAGCAGTTACCAGGTATGGAACACTGAAGCTTTCTTT. It is translated as CASSYQVWNTEAFF. The chain recombines TRBV6-5 with TRBJ1-1; D call uncertain. The CDR3 covers 14 residues. Trimming removed 2 bases from V and 1 base from J, with 8 bases in between. Germline loops: CDR1 MNHEY, CDR2 SVGAGI.

J is TRBJ1-3 and V is TRBV7-6, with D maybe TRBD1 (5 bases). Trimming removed 5 bases from V and 0 bases from J, with 14 bases in between. This CDR3 is 16 amino acids long. Germline V gene data show CDR1 as SGHVS and CDR2 as FNYEAQ. For the CDR3, the DNA is TGTGCCAGCAGCCCCTTTTGGGGCAGCTCTGGAAACACCATATATTTT. Its translation is CASSPFWGSSGNTIYF.

The DNA for the CDR3 is TGTGCCAGCAACTTAATTCCCGTACGGTACCAAACCTACGAGCAGTACTTC. Translation gives CASNLIPVRYQTYEQYF. J is TRBJ2-7 and V is TRBV14; D unclear. The V end was cut by 7 bases, the J end by 2 bases, with 24 bases between. The CDR3 length is 17 residues. Per the germline V gene, CDR1 is SGHDN and CDR2 is FVKESK.

The genes are TRBV10-3 and TRBJ2-2, with D possibly matching TRBD1 (6 bases). Germline loops: CDR1 ENHRY, CDR2 SYGVKD. The CDR3 is 17 residues long. V was pared by 0 bases and J by 7 bases, with 18 bases between. The chain's CDR3 is CAISESPGAQVNGELFF. The DNA of the CDR3 is TGTGCCATCAGTGAGTCCCCAGGGGCTCAGGTGAACGGGGAGCTGTTTTTT.

This chain joins TRBV4-3 and TRBJ2-3; 11 bases match TRBD2. The germline gives CDR1 LGHNA, CDR2 YSLEER. The CDR3 has 18 residues. Germline trimming cut 2 bases from V and 5 bases from J; bases unmatched to any gene: 12. In DNA, the CDR3 is TGCGCCAGCAGCCAATCACCCCCCGGGGGACTAGCGGTAGATACGCAGTATTTT. This translates into CASSQSPPGGLAVDTQYF.

J is TRBJ2-1 and V is TRBV7-2; the match to TRBD2 covers 7 bases. The CDR3 loop spans 13 amino acids. Losses at the gene ends were 5 bases for V and 7 bases for J; bases not matched to a gene: 5. The germline CDR1 and CDR2 sequences are SGHTA and FQGNSA. CDR3 region: CASSPREGNEQFF. The CDR3 region has the DNA TGTGCCAGCAGCCCTAGGGAGGGTAATGAGCAGTTCTTC. The full variable domain, its missing parts supplied by reference TRBV7-2 and TRBJ2-1, is GAGVSQSPSNKVTEKGKDVELRCDPISGHTALYWYRQSLGQGLEFLIYFQGNSAPDKSGLPSDRFSAERTGGSVSTLTIQRTQQEDSAVYLCASSPREGNEQFFGPGTRLTVL.

Details on this clone: Mismatch with germline at one junction end may stem from a read error. The chain recombines TRBV7-9 with TRBJ2-1; 7 bases are shared with TRBD2. The germline V gene encodes CDR1 SEHNR and CDR2 FQNEAQ (reference sequence). The CDR3 loop spans 13 amino acids. The DNA of the CDR3 is TGTTCCAGCGGGACTACCCTCTACAATGAGCAGTTCTTC. This encodes CSSGTTLYNEQFF.

There are a few counts of this clone. This rearrangement joins TRBV30 to TRBJ2-1; 11 nucleotides agree with TRBD2. The germline V gene has CDR1 GTSNPN and CDR2 SVGIG (reference sequence). This CDR3 is built from 15 residues. The V segment lost 3 bases and the J segment 6 bases; nucleotides outside the gene matches: 7. The CDR3 region is CAWSLGLAAPNEQFF. In DNA, the CDR3 is TGTGCCTGGAGCTTGGGACTAGCGGCCCCCAATGAGCAGTTCTTC.

This rearrangement joins TRBV11-2 to TRBJ1-1; tentative D call: TRBD1 (6 bases). The CDR3 length is 15 residues. Germline CDR1 SGHAT, CDR2 FQNNGV. Trimming removed 6 bases from V and 5 bases from J, with 19 bases in between. The CDR3 region is CASSLTAGRGTEAFF. CDR3 coding DNA: TGTGCCAGCAGTTTAACGGCAGGGAGGGGGACTGAAGCTTTCTTT.

As regards this clone: This sample includes further DNA sequences coding for the same CDR3. The CDR3 nucleotides read TGTGCCATCAGTGCAGGGGCTACACCTAACTATGGCTACACCTTC. Its protein is CAISAGATPNYGYTF. The chain employs TRBV10-3 and TRBJ1-2, with D possibly TRBD1 on 6 matching bases. Germline CDR1 and CDR2: ENHRY and SYGVKD. This CDR3 region has 15 residues. The ends were cut back, 4 bases at V and 0 bases at J, with 12 bases in the middle.

The rearrangement links TRBV5-1 to TRBJ1-4, with 8 bases identical to TRBD1. Losses at the gene ends were 4 bases for V and 4 bases for J; bases not matched to a gene: 3. Germline V gene data show CDR1 as SGHRS and CDR2 as YFSETQ. The CDR3 covers 14 residues. The CDR3 DNA reads as TGCGCCAGCAGCGGGACAGGAAGTAATGAAAAACTGTTTTTT. It is translated as CASSGTGSNEKLFF.

This clone was found once. This sequence joins TRBV4-3 and TRBJ1-5; weak D call: TRBD1 (6 bases). V was trimmed by 2 bases and J by 6 bases, leaving 11 bases between them. In germline, CDR1 is LGHNA, CDR2 YSLEER. The CDR3 runs 14 residues. The CDR3 loop reads CASSQLRGTQPQHF. The CDR3 region has the DNA TGCGCCAGCAGCCAACTCAGGGGAACTCAGCCCCAGCATTTT.

The J gene is TRBJ1-4, the V gene TRBV7-2; 8 bases map to TRBD1. Trimming at V came to 1 base and at J to 7 bases, leaving 2 bases not matched to a gene. Per germline, CDR1 SGHTA and CDR2 FQGNSA. The CDR3 runs 14 residues. This CDR3 is CASSLDRGSEKLFF. CDR3 coding DNA: TGTGCCAGCAGCTTAGACAGGGGGAGTGAAAAACTGTTTTTT.

The chain employs TRBV6-6 and TRBJ1-1; 9 positions agree with TRBD1. This CDR3 spans 16 amino acids. After removal of 6 bases from V and 5 bases from J, the junction contained 13 bases not matched to a gene. The germline V gene encodes CDR1 MNHNY and CDR2 SVGAGI (reference sequence). The DNA of the CDR3 is TGTGCCAGCAGCTTCGATCGGGGACAGGGAGGGACTGAAGCTTTCTTT. Encoded protein: CASSFDRGQGGTEAFF.

The chain uses TRBV7-2 and TRBJ1-3; D might be TRBD1 (5 bases). Germline V gene data show CDR1 as SGHTA and CDR2 as FQGNSA. The CDR3 totals 14 residues. Trimming took off 3 bases at V and 1 base at J, with 7 bases between the two ends. The CDR3 here is CASSFGGSGNTIYF. For the CDR3, the DNA is TGTGCCAGCAGCTTCGGGGGTTCTGGAAACACCATATATTTT.

In its sample, this clone is medium-sized. The chain has TRBV4-3 and TRBJ1-3; tentative D call: TRBD1 (6 bases). V shed 4 bases and J shed 2 bases, with 15 bases lying between them. The germline gives CDR1 LGHNA, CDR2 YSLEER. The CDR3 extends over 16 amino acids. The CDR3 here is CASSLRTGRPGNTIYF. The CDR3 DNA follows: TGCGCCAGCAGCCTTCGAACAGGGCGGCCTGGAAACACCATATATTTT.

V and J are TRBV30 and TRBJ1-2; 7 bases fit TRBD1. The CDR3 has 16 residues. Germline lookup yields CDR1 GTSNPN and CDR2 SVGIG (reference sequence). J was trimmed by 8 bases and V by 0 bases; bases with no gene match: 15. DNA for the CDR3: TGTGCCTGGAGTGTTAAGGGGGCTTCCGGGTTTCGAGGCTACACCTTC. It encodes CAWSVKGASGFRGYTF.

The J gene is TRBJ1-6, the V gene TRBV7-9; D is uncertain. Trimming removed 5 bases at V and 5 bases at J, with 10 bases between. The CDR3 covers 14 residues. CDR1 is SEHNR, CDR2 FQNEAQ, per germline (reference sequence). The CDR3 DNA reads as TGTGCCAGCAGCCCTGGGCCGAATAATTCACCCCTCCACTTT. Translation: CASSPGPNNSPLHF.

The V gene is TRBV19, the J gene TRBJ2-7; 7 bases align to TRBD1. This CDR3 is built from 14 residues. Germline CDR1 and CDR2: LNHDA and SQIVND (reference sequence). Trimming took 6 bases from V and 2 from J; bases not matched to a gene: 7. The DNA of the CDR3 is TGTGCCAGTAGCCCCGTAGGACAGGCCTACGAGCAGTACTTC. This sequence encodes CASSPVGQAYEQYF.

J is TRBJ2-7 and V is TRBV10-3; D is ambiguous. The CDR3 runs to 11 residues. The germline V gene encodes CDR1 ENHRY and CDR2 SYGVKD. Deletions cut 3 bases from V and 2 bases from J, with 2 bases between. The CDR3 region is CAISDAYEQYF. In nucleotides, the CDR3 is TGTGCCATCAGTGACGCCTACGAGCAGTACTTC.

The chain uses TRBV28 and TRBJ1-5; possibly TRBD1 for D (5 bases). The germline V gene has CDR1 MDHEN and CDR2 SYDVKM. V was cut by 3 bases and J by 11 bases, with 20 bases left in between. The CDR3 loop spans 15 amino acids. CDR3 in DNA: TGTGCCAGCAGTTTTTCAGGCGGCCGACTCAGGGCCCAGCATTTT. Its translation: CASSFSGGRLRAQHF. Variable domain in full (rest from reference TRBV28 and TRBJ1-5): DVKVTQSSRYLVKRTGEKVFLECVQDMDHENMFWYRQDPGLGLRLIYFSYDVKMKEKGDIPEGYSVSREKKERFSLILESASTNQTSMYLCASSFSGGRLRAQHFGDGTRLSIL.

This chain connects TRBV9 to TRBJ2-5; 8 nucleotides agree with TRBD1. V lost 2 bases, J lost 3 bases, and 6 bases stayed unmatched. Germline V CDR1 and CDR2: SGDLS, YYNGEE. The CDR3 runs to 15 residues. CDR3 in DNA: TGTGCCAGCAGCGTGGGGGACAGGACTGAAGAGACCCAGTACTTC. Translated: CASSVGDRTEETQYF.

The chain has TRBV4-2 and TRBJ2-1, with 12 bases lining up with TRBD2. The CDR3 runs to 16 residues. Germline CDR1 and CDR2: LGHNA and YNFKEQ. V dropped 4 bases and J dropped 6; count of bases not matched to a gene: 7. In DNA, the CDR3 is TGTGCCAGCAGCCCGATGACTAGCGGGAGTTCCAATGAGCAGTTCTTC. Translation: CASSPMTSGSSNEQFF.

This clone appeared once. The V and J genes are TRBV19 and TRBJ2-7, with 7 bases identical to TRBD2. CDR3 length: 14 amino acids. Germline V gene sequence: CDR1 LNHDA, CDR2 SQIVND (reference sequence). After removal of 1 base from V and 5 bases from J, the junction contained 5 bases not matched to a gene. DNA for the CDR3: TGTGCCAGTAGTATAGCGGGGGGTTCCCACGAGCAGTACTTC. Translated: CASSIAGGSHEQYF.

This chain connects TRBV7-2 to TRBJ1-5, with a tentative D call TRBD1 (5 bases). The ends were cut back, 8 bases at V and 7 bases at J, with 15 bases in the middle. CDR1 is SGHTA, CDR2 FQGNSA, per germline. The CDR3 is 13 residues long. The CDR3 loop is CASATGASQPQHF. The CDR3, as DNA: TGTGCCAGCGCTACAGGTGCAAGCCAGCCCCAGCATTTT.

V is TRBV9 and J is TRBJ2-2; a weak D match, TRBD2 (5 bases). With 0 bases removed from V and 1 base from J, the gap between germline ends came to 13 bases. CDR3 length equals 17 residues. Germline V gives CDR1 SGDLS, CDR2 YYNGEE. In nucleotides, the CDR3 is TGTGCCAGCAGCGTAGGGAGAGGGCGGGTGAACACCGGGGAGCTGTTTTTT. Protein: CASSVGRGRVNTGELFF.